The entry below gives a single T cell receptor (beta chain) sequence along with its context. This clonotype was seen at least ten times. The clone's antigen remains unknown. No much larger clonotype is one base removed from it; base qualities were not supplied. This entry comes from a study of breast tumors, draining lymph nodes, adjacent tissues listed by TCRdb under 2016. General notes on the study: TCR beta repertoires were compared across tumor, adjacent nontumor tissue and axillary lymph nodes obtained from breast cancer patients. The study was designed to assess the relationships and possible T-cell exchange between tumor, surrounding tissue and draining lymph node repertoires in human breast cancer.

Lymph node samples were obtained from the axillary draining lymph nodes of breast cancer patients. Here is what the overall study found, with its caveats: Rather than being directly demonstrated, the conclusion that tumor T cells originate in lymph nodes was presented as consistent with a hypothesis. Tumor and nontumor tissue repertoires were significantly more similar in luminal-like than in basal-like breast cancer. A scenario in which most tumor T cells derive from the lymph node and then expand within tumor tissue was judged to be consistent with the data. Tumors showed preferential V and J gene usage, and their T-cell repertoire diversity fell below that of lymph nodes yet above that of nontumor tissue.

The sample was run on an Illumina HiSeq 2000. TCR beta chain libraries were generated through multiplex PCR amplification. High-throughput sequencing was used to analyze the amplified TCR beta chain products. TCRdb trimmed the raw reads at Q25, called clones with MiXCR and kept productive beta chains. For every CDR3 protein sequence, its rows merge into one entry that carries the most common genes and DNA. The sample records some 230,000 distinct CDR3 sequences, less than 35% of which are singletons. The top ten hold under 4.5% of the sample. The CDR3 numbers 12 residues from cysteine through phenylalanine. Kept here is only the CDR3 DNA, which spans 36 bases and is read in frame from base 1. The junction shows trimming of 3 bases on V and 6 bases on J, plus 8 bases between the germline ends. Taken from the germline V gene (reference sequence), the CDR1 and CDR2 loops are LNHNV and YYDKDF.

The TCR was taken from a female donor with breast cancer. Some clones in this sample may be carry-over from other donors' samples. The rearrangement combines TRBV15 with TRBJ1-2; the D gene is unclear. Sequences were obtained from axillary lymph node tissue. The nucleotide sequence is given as TGTGCCACCAGCAGTCAAAAGGATGGCTACACCTTC. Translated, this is CATSSQKDGYTF.